This TCR beta chain appears in the sequencing data of a study of T-cell memory formation after mild COVID-19. V gave up 5 bases and J gave up 6 bases; unmatched junction bases: 10. CDR1 and CDR2 from the germline V gene are LGHNA and YNFKEQ. The CDR3 extends over 15 amino acids. TCRdb processed the 5' RACE reads anew with MiXCR; each CDR3 protein has one entry. The data show hundreds of thousands of distinct CDR3 sequences, 20% to 25% seen once. The specimen was PBMCs or a T cell subset sorted from them (not recorded which). The rearrangement joins TRBV4-2 to TRBJ2-5, with 9 bases lining up with TRBD1. This clonotype was sampled from a man between 18 and 35 years old who had mild COVID-19 (a few samples of this study predate the infection). Cell type and time point are not known. DNA for the CDR3: TGTGCCAGCAGCTACGAAACAGGGGGCGTGAAGACCCAGTACTTC. It codes for CASSYETGGVKTQYF.